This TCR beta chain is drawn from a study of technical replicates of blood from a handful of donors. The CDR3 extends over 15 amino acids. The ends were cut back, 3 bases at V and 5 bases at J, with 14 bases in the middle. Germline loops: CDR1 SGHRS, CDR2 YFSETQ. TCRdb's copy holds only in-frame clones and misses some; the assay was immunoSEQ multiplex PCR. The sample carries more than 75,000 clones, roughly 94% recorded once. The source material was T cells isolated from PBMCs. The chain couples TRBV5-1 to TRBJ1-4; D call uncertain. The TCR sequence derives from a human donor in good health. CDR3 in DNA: TGCGCCAGCAGCTCGACCCCGAGGCTAAATGAAAAACTGTTTTTT. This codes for CASSSTPRLNEKLFF.